This T cell receptor beta chain was obtained from a study of CD8 T cells in ankylosing spondylitis. General study results and limits: Significant enrichment of disease-linked clones was reported in matched ankylosing spondylitis synovial fluid. A subset of motif variants has previously been described in the synovial fluid and blood of reactive arthritis. Characteristic, it appeared, of ankylosing spondylitis blood was a TCR beta motif of eight highly homologous variants. Peripheral blood held disease-linked clones only at relatively low frequency, and these were CD8+.

Quantitative 5'-RACE was performed with molecular barcodes, and it yielded the TCR beta libraries. Each CDR3 protein gets one entry after TCRdb re-called the 5' RACE reads with MiXCR. The data show about 330,000 distinct CDR3 sequences, with less than 9.5% seen just once and approximately 14% held by the top ten. This CDR3 is 11 amino acids long. Trimming removed 5 bases at V and 8 bases at J, with 9 bases between. CDR1 and CDR2 (germline): SGHTA, FQGTGA. This clonotype was observed a handful of times. Its cognate antigen is unknown. The chain has TRBV7-3 and TRBJ1-1; tentatively, D is TRBD1 (6 bases). The source is a male donor with ankylosing spondylitis. The sequenced material came from blood, either unsorted or a sorted T cell fraction (not recorded which). CDR3 nucleotides: TGTGCCAGCAGCGAGGGGGGCGAAGCTTTCTTT. Translated: CASSEGGEAFF.